The T cell receptor (beta chain) described here comes from a study of T cell changes during pregnancy in multiple sclerosis. Germline V gene data show CDR1 as MNHEY and CDR2 as SMNVEV (reference sequence). This CDR3 has 15 amino acids. Between the trimmed V and J ends, which lost 4 bases and 7 bases, there was a span of 20 bases. The repertoire was sequenced with immunoSEQ multiplex PCR; TCRdb's copy has only in-frame clones and lacks some. This sample carries tens of thousands of clones, roughly nine tenths of them seen once, and the ten largest clones take around 5.4%. The sequence was obtained from a female donor with multiple sclerosis, enrolled in a pregnancy study. The input for sequencing was CD8+ T cells from peripheral blood mononuclear cells, taken before pregnancy. The chain uses TRBV27 and TRBJ2-7; a possible D gene is TRBD2 (7 bases). The CDR3 DNA reads TGTGCCAGCAGTTCCTTGGCGGGGGCGGCCTCAGAGCAGTACTTC. It encodes CASSSLAGAASEQYF.